Listed here is a single TCR beta chain. This sample is part of a study of shared clonotypes between healthy human individuals. Assay used: immunoSEQ multiplex PCR; TCRdb lists only in-frame clones, some missing. This table holds about 460,000 clones, about 74% found once. The V gene end was trimmed by 1 base and the J gene end by 4 bases; junction bases not matched to a gene: 4. CDR1 and CDR2 (germline): SGHDT, YYEEEE. The CDR3 runs to 15 residues. The receptor's source is a woman between 40 and 50 years old in good health. Some clones in this sample may be carry-over from other donors' samples. Sequencing input: PBMCs. This rearrangement joins TRBV5-6 to TRBJ1-3; 8 bases are a match to TRBD1. The CDR3 nucleotides are TGTGCCAGCAGCTTGCCCGGGGACAGGGGAAACACCATATATTTT. It translates to CASSLPGDRGNTIYF.